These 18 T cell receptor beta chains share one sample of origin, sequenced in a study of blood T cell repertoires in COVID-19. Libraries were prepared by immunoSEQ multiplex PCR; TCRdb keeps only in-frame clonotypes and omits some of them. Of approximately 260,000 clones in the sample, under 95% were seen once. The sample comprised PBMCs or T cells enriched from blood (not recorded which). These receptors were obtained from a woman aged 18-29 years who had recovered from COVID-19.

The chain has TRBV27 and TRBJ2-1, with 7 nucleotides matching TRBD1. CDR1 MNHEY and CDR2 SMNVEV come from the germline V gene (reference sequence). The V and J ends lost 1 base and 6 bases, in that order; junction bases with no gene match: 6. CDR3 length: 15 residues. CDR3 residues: CASSLLRGPANEQFF. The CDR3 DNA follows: TGTGCCAGCAGTTTATTAAGGGGGCCGGCCAATGAGCAGTTCTTC.

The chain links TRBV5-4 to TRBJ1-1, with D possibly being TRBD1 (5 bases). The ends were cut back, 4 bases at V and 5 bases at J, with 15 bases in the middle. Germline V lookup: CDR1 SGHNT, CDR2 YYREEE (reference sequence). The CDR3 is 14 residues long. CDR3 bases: TGTGCCAGCAGCCCGGGACTCACTTGGACTGAAGCTTTCTTT. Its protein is CASSPGLTWTEAFF.

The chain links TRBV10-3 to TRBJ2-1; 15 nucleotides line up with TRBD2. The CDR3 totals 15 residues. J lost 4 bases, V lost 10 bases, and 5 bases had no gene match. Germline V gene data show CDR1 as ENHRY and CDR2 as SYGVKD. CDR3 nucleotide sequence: TGTGCCACCCGGACTAGCGGGGGGGGATACAATGAGCAGTTCTTC. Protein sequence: CATRTSGGGYNEQFF.

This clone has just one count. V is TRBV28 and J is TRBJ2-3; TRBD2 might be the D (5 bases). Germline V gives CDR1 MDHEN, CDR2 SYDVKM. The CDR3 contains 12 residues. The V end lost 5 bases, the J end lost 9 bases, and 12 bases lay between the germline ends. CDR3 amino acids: CASSANPGTQYF. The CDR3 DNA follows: TGTGCCAGCAGTGCCAACCCGGGGACGCAGTATTTT.

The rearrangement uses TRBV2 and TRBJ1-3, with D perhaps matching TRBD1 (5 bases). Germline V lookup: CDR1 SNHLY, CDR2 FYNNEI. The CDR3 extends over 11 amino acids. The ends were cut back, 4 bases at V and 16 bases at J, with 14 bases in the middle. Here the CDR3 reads CASSAGGAPYF. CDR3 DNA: TGTGCCAGCAGTGCGGGGGGAGCCCCTTATTTT.

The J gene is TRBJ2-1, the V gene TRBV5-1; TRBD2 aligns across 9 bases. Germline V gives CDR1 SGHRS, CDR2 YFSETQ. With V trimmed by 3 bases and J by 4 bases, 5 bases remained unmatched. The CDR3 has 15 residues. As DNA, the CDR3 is TGCGCCAGCAGCTATTCTAGCGGGGAGTACAATGAGCAGTTCTTC. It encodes CASSYSSGEYNEQFF.

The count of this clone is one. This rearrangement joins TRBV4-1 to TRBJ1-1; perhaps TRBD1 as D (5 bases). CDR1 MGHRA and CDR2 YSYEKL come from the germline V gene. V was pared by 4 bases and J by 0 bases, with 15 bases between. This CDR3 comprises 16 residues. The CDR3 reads CASSPTPTALNTEAFF. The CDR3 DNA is TGCGCCAGCAGCCCGACGCCGACAGCATTGAACACTGAAGCTTTCTTT.

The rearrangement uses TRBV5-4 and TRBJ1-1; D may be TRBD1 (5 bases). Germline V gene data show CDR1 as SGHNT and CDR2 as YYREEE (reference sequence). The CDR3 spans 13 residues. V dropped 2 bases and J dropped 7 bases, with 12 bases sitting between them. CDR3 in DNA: TGTGCCAGCAGCTTTTCAGGGTTGGGTGAAGCTTTCTTT. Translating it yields CASSFSGLGEAFF.

CDR3 region: CASQDRMNTEAFF. DNA of the CDR3: TGTGCCTCACAGGACAGGATGAACACTGAAGCTTTCTTT. This chain uses TRBV7-3 with TRBJ1-1; TRBD1 matches at 7 bases. CDR3 size: 13 residues. The trim removed 11 bases at V and 0 bases at J, leaving 6 bases unmatched. CDR1 and CDR2 from the germline V gene are SGHTA and FQGTGA.

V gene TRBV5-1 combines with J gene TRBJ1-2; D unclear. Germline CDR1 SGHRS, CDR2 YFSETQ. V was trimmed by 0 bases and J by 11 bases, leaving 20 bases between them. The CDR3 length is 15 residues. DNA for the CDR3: TGCGCCAGCAGCTTGGACCCGGGAATCCAGCGGGGTTACACCTTC. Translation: CASSLDPGIQRGYTF.

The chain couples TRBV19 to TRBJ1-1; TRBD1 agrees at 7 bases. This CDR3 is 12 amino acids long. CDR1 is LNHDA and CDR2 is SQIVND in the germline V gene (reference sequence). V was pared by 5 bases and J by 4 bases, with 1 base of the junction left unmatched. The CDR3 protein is CASSYRGTEAFF. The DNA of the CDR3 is TGTGCCAGTAGTTACAGGGGCACTGAAGCTTTCTTT.

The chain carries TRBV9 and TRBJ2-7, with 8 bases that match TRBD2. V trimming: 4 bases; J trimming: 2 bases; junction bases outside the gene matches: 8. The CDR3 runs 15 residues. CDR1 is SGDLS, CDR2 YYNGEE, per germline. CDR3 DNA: TGTGCCAGCAGCATCCAAGCGGGAGTGACCTACGAGCAGTACTTC. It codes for CASSIQAGVTYEQYF.

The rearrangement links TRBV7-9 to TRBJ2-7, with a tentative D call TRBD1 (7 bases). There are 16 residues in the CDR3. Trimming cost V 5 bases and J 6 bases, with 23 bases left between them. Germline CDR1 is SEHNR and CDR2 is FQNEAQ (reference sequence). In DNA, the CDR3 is TGTGCCAGCAGCCCAATTAGACCAGGGGGAGGTAGCGAGCAGTACTTC. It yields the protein CASSPIRPGGGSEQYF.

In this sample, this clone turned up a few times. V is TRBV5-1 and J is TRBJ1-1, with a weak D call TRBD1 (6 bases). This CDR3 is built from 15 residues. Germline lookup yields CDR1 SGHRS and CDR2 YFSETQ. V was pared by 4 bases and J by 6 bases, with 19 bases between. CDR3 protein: CASSPTGPEDPEAFF. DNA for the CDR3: TGCGCCAGCAGCCCTACAGGGCCCGAGGACCCTGAAGCTTTCTTT.

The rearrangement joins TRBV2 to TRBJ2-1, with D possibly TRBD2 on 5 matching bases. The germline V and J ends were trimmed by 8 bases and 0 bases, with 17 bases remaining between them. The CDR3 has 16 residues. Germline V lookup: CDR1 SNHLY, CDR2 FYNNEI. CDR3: CASSGVDDYSYNEQFF. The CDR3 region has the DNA TGTGCCAGCTCCGGGGTCGACGATTACTCCTACAATGAGCAGTTCTTC. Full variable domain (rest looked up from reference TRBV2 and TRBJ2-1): EPEVTQTPSHQVTQMGQEVILRCVPISNHLYFYWYRQILGQKVEFLVSFYNNEISEKSEIFDDQFSVERPDGSNFTLKIRSTKLEDSAMYFCASSGVDDYSYNEQFFGPGTRLTVL.

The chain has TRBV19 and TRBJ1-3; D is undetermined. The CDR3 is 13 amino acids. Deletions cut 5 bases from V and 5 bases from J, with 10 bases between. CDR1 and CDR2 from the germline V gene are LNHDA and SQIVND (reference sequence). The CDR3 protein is CASSPGIRNTIYF. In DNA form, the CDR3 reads TGTGCCAGTAGTCCGGGAATAAGAAACACCATATATTTT.

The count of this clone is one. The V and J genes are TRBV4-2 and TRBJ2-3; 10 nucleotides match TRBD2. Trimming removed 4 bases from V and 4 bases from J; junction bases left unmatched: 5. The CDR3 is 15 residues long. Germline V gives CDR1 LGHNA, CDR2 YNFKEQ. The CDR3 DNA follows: TGTGCCAGCAGCCTTACTAGCGGGGAGTCAGATACGCAGTATTTT. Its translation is CASSLTSGESDTQYF.

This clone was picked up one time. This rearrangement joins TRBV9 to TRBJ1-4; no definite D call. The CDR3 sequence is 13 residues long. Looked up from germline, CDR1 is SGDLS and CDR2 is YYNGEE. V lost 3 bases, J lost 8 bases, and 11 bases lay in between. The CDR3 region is CASSGAEREKLFF. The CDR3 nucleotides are TGTGCCAGCAGCGGTGCAGAGAGGGAAAAACTGTTTTTT.